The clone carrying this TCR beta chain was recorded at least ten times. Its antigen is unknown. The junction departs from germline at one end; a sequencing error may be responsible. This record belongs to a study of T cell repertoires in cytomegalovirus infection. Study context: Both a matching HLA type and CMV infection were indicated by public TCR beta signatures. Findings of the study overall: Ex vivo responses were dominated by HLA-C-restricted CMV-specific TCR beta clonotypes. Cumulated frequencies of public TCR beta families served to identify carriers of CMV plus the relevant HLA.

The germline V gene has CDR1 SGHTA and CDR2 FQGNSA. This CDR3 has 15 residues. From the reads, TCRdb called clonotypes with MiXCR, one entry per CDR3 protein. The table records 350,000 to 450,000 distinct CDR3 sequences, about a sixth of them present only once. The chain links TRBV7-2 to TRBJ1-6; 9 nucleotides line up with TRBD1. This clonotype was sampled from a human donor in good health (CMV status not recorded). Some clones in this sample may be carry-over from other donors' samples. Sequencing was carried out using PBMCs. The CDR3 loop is CASSLVGQGGSPLHF. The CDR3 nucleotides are TGTGCCAGCAGTTTAGTGGGACAGGGAGGATCACCCCTCCACTTT.